This T cell receptor beta chain was profiled in a study of T-cell memory formation after mild COVID-19. Study-level background: In these data, TCR clusters were largely donor specific. Notes on the study in general: Cross-reactive memory apparently joined, as some responding clones appeared in pre-infection memory. In second-wave clones peaking day 37, SARS-CoV-2 specificity remained unconfirmed.

This clonotype was detected only a few times. The antigen is not known. There are 13 residues in the CDR3. V shed 9 bases and J 5 bases; nucleotides not matched to a gene: 8. Germline V lookup: CDR1 KGHDR, CDR2 SFDVKD. TCRdb redid the calling of the 5' RACE reads with MiXCR, one entry per CDR3 protein. The table records under 300,000 distinct CDR3 sequences, around 15% of them present only once. The chain employs TRBV24-1 and TRBJ2-5; 7 nucleotides line up with TRBD1. The sequencing sample was made of PBMCs or a T cell subset sorted from them (not recorded which). This clonotype was sampled from a young man who had mild COVID-19 (a few samples of this study predate the infection). Cell type and time point are not known. For the CDR3, the DNA is TGTGCCACCGAGCCTGGGACAGCGGAGACCCAGTACTTC. It codes for CATEPGTAETQYF.